A single sample gave rise to the 14 T cell receptor beta chains below, sequenced in a study of cytomegalovirus exposure and HLA in healthy donors. It was with 60 Vbeta and 13 Jbeta primers that the PCR ran. The method was immunoSEQ multiplex PCR; TCRdb's version includes in-frame clones alone and lacks a portion of them. Recorded for this sample: 60,000 to 100,000 clones. Sequenced material: PBMCs. The receptors were gathered from a man aged 25-40 years in good health and CMV-seronegative.

The chain couples TRBV27 to TRBJ1-3; 7 nucleotides align to TRBD1. The V segment lost 6 bases and the J segment 0 bases; nucleotides outside the gene matches: 14. This CDR3 region has 18 residues. Germline V gene lookup returns CDR1 MNHEY and CDR2 SMNVEV (reference sequence). This chain's CDR3 is CASSRAPGQLFSGNTIYF. The CDR3 bases are TGTGCCAGCAGCCGTGCTCCGGGACAGCTCTTCTCTGGAAACACCATATATTTT.

V is TRBV6-1 and J is TRBJ2-2, with D unclear. CDR3 size: 14 residues. Germline values: CDR1 MNHNS, CDR2 SASEGT. Trimming removed 2 bases from V and 1 base from J, with 5 bases in between. This CDR3 is CASSENRNTGELFF. The CDR3 DNA is TGTGCCAGCAGTGAAAACAGGAACACCGGGGAGCTGTTTTTT.

The V gene is TRBV5-1, the J gene TRBJ1-1; 9 nucleotides align to TRBD1. The CDR3 totals 14 residues. The germline V gene has CDR1 SGHRS and CDR2 YFSETQ. Trimming cost V 3 bases and J 4 bases; bases outside gene matches: 4. The CDR3 spells CASSWGQGSTEAFF. CDR3 in DNA: TGCGCCAGCAGCTGGGGACAGGGAAGCACTGAAGCTTTCTTT.

The V call is TRBV5-4, the J call TRBJ2-5; 9 bases agree with TRBD2. Germline values: CDR1 SGHNT, CDR2 YYREEE (reference sequence). V was pared by 4 bases and J by 11 bases, with 12 bases of the junction left unmatched. The CDR3 length is 14 residues. CDR3 DNA: TGTGCCAGCAGCCCCCTGGGCGGGAGGGGAGAGCAGTACTTC. Protein: CASSPLGGRGEQYF.

The gene calls are TRBV14 and TRBJ1-1, with 11 bases that match TRBD1. The V gene end was trimmed by 3 bases and the J gene end by 1 base; junction bases not matched to a gene: 4. The CDR3 sequence is 16 residues long. Germline-derived CDR1 and CDR2 are SGHDN and FVKESK. CDR3 bases: TGTGCCAGCAGCCATGGGACAGGGGGTTGGAACACTGAAGCTTTCTTT. This gives the protein CASSHGTGGWNTEAFF.

The V and J genes are TRBV30 and TRBJ1-5; no clear D. The germline CDR1 and CDR2 sequences are GTSNPN and SVGIG (reference sequence). The CDR3 has 13 residues. Trimming took 2 bases from V and 7 from J, leaving 12 bases between them. CDR3 protein: CAWSTRVRQPQHF. CDR3 DNA sequence: TGTGCCTGGAGTACCCGGGTTAGACAGCCCCAGCATTTT. The complete variable domain, with remaining parts taken from reference TRBV30 and TRBJ1-5, reads SQTIHQWPATLVQPVGSPLSLECTVEGTSNPNLYWYRQAAGRGLQLLFYSVGIGQISSEVPQNLSASRPQDRQFILSSKKLLLSDSGFYLCAWSTRVRQPQHFGDGTRLSIL.

The chain employs TRBV6-5 and TRBJ2-2, with TRBD2 matching over 9 bases. The junction had 3 bases not matched to a gene; V was cut back by 2 bases and J by 5 bases. Looked up from germline, CDR1 is MNHEY and CDR2 is SVGAGI. CDR3 length: 15 residues. CDR3 DNA sequence: TGTGCCAGCAGTTACAGGCTAGCGGGGACCGGGGAGCTGTTTTTT. Its translation: CASSYRLAGTGELFF.

The chain uses TRBV4-3 and TRBJ2-3, with D unclear. V was shortened by 2 bases and J by 2 bases, with 11 bases between the two germline ends. Germline-derived CDR1 and CDR2 are LGHNA and YSLEER. The CDR3 runs 15 residues. CDR3 in amino acids: CASSQLRTLTDTQYF. DNA for the CDR3: TGCGCCAGCAGCCAACTAAGAACCCTCACAGATACGCAGTATTTT.

The chain employs TRBV5-1 and TRBJ2-3; perhaps TRBD2 as D (5 bases). This CDR3 comprises 14 residues. V lost 3 bases and J lost 2, with 10 bases in between. The germline V gene encodes CDR1 SGHRS and CDR2 YFSETQ. The CDR3 loop reads CASSSSGSTDTQYF. For the CDR3, the DNA is TGCGCCAGCAGCTCGAGCGGATCCACAGATACGCAGTATTTT.

The J gene is TRBJ2-7, the V gene TRBV6-5, with 7 positions matching TRBD1. The CDR3 contains 14 residues. Unmatched junction bases numbered 10, after V lost 7 bases and J lost 4 bases. Germline V gene lookup returns CDR1 MNHEY and CDR2 SVGAGI. The CDR3 loop reads CASTTLTRGYEQYF. The DNA for the CDR3 is TGTGCCAGCACCACCTTAACCAGGGGGTACGAGCAGTACTTC.

The chain carries TRBV5-1 and TRBJ2-2; 12 bases agree with TRBD2. The CDR3 length is 17 residues. The J segment lost 1 base and the V segment lost 1 base, leaving 2 bases of the junction unmatched. The germline CDR1 and CDR2 sequences are SGHRS and YFSETQ. CDR3 sequence: CASSLSLAGGNTGELFF. The CDR3 region has the DNA TGCGCCAGCAGCTTGTCACTAGCGGGGGGGAACACCGGGGAGCTGTTTTTT.

The rearrangement links TRBV7-3 to TRBJ2-1; 9 bases are a match to TRBD2. Trimming removed 1 base from V and 4 bases from J; junction bases left unmatched: 2. Germline values: CDR1 SGHTA, CDR2 FQGTGA. The CDR3 has 15 amino acids. The CDR3 spells CASSLNAGGYNEQFF. The CDR3 DNA sequence: TGTGCCAGCAGCTTAAACGCGGGAGGGTACAATGAGCAGTTCTTC.

This chain connects TRBV25-1 to TRBJ1-1; TRBD1 might be the D (5 bases). V lost 3 bases to trimming and J lost 5 bases, with 7 bases between them. This CDR3 is 12 amino acids long. Germline loops: CDR1 MGHDK, CDR2 SYGVNS. This chain's CDR3 is CASSDQGTEAFF. CDR3 in DNA: TGTGCCAGCAGTGATCAGGGTACTGAAGCTTTCTTT.

This chain joins TRBV27 and TRBJ2-7; maybe TRBD2 (6 bases). V was trimmed by 5 bases and J by 3 bases, leaving 17 bases between them. The CDR3 has 15 residues. Germline assignment: CDR1 MNHEY and CDR2 SMNVEV (reference sequence). The CDR3 bases are TGTGCCAGCAGTGTATTGGGACTGGGCTACTACGAGCAGTACTTC. Amino acids: CASSVLGLGYYEQYF.